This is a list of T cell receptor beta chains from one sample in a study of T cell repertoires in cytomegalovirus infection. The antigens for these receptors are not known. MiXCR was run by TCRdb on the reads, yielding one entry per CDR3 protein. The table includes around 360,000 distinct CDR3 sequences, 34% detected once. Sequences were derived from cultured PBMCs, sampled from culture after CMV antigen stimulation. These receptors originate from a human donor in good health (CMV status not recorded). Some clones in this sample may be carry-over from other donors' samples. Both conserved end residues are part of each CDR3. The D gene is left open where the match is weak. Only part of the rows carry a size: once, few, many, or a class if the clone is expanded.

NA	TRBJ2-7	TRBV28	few	TGTGCCAGCAGTTTAAAAGGCAGCTACGAGCAGTACTTC	CASSLKGSYEQYF
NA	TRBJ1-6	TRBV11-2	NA	TGTGCCAGCAGCTTAGCCGGGGAGCATTCACCCCTCCACTTT	CASSLAGEHSPLHF
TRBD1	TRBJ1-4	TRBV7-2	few	TGTGCCAGCAGCTTGCGGACAGGAACTAATGAAAAACTGTTTTTT	CASSLRTGTNEKLFF
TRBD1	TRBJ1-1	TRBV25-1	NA	TGTGCCAGTAGGGGACAGGGGACTGAAGCTTTCTTT	CASRGQGTEAFF
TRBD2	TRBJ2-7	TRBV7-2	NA	TGTGCCAGCAGCCTACCTCCTAGCGGGGTAATTTACGAGCAGTACTTC	CASSLPPSGVIYEQYF
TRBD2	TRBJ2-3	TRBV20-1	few	TGCAGTGCTAGAAGGGCTTTGTGGGAGGGCCCTCGGGCAGATACGCAGTATTTT	CSARRALWEGPRADTQYF
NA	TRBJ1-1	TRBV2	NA	TGTGCCACCGCAGGTCAGGGAAGGAACTCTGGTTTCTTT	CATAGQGRNSGFF
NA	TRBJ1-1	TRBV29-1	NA	TGCAGCGTTGAAAAAGACACTGAAGCCTTCTTT	CSVEKDTEAFF
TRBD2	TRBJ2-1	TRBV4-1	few	TGCGCCAGCAGCCAAGATGCCAGTAGGACGGGAGGGGACAATGAGCAGTTCTTC	CASSQDASRTGGDNEQFF
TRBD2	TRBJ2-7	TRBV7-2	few	TGTGCCAGCAGCTCCCGGTGGGGAGGGGTGCACGAGCAGTACTTC	CASSSRWGGVHEQYF
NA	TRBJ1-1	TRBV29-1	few	TGCAGCGGCACAGAGAACACTGAAGCTTTCTTT	CSGTENTEAFF
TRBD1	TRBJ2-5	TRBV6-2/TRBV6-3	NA	TGTGCCAGCAGTTACTTGGACAGGGGAGGACGAGAGACCCAGTACTTC	CASSYLDRGGRETQYF
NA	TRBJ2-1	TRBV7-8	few	TGTGCCAGCAGTTCCAGGTGGTGGGATGAGCAGTTCTTC	CASSSRWWDEQFF
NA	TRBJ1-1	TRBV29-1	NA	TGCAGCGCTATTCCCCTACAGTCAGCGAGGACTGAAGCTTTCTTT	CSAIPLQSARTEAFF
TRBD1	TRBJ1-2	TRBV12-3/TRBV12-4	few	TGTGCCAGCAGGATACAGGGGGCTGGCTATGGCTACACCTTC	CASRIQGAGYGYTF
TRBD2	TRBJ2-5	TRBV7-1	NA	TGTGCCAGCAGCCAAAAGGTAGCGGGCCACCAAGAGACCCAGTACTTC	CASSQKVAGHQETQYF
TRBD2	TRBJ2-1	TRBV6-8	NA	TGTGCCAGCAGAGAACTAGCGGGAGGACCCAATGAGCAGTTCTTC	CASRELAGGPNEQFF
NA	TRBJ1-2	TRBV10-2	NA	TGCGCCAGCAGTGATAACAAACTCCTTAACTATGGCTACACCTTC	CASSDNKLLNYGYTF
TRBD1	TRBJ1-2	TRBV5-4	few	TGTGCCAGCAGGTCGACAGGGAATGTTTATGGCTACACCTTC	CASRSTGNVYGYTF
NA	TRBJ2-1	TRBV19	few	TGTGCCAGTACCATAAGGGGTGAGCAGTTCTTC	CASTIRGEQFF
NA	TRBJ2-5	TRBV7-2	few	TGTGCCAGCAGCCGAGACTTGTACCAAGAGACCCAGTACTTC	CASSRDLYQETQYF
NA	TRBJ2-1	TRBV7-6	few	TGTGCCAGCACCGCTTCGGGTTCCTACAATGAGCAGTTCTTC	CASTASGSYNEQFF
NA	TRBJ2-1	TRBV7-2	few	TGTGCCAGCAGCTCCCTCATATTGAATGAGCAGTTCTTC	CASSSLILNEQFF
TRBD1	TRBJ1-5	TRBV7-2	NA	TGTGCCAGCAGACGGACAGGGACGGGAGGGCAGCCCCAGCATTTT	CASRRTGTGGQPQHF
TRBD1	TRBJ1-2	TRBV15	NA	TGTGCCACCAGGCCCGACAGGGCGTTTGGCTACACCTTC	CATRPDRAFGYTF
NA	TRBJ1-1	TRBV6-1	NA	TGTGCCAGCAGCGAGCTTGGGGGGAACACTGAAGCTTTCTTT	CASSELGGNTEAFF
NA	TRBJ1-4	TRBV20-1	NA	TGCAGTGCTAGAGTCGGAGGAAGCGGTGAAAAACTGTTTTTT	CSARVGGSGEKLFF
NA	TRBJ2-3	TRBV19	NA	TGTGCCAGTAGTTCCCACGAGGAGGGCACAGATACGCAGTATTTT	CASSSHEEGTDTQYF
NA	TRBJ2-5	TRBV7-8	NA	TGTGCCAGCAGCTTATGGGACTGGGCCCAGTACTTC	CASSLWDWAQYF